A selection of T cell receptor beta chains follows, all from one sample in a study of OX40 agonist ivuxolimab in advanced cancers. Clones were sequenced by immunoSEQ multiplex PCR, and TCRdb holds only the in-frame ones, with some missing. The sample has approximately 41,000 clones; around 90% are singletons. Here the sequenced sample was CD4+ or CD8+ T cells sorted from blood, taken in a trial of the OX40 agonist ivuxolimab. All receptors derive from an adult with an advanced solid tumor such as melanoma, head and neck, liver or kidney cancer. Both conserved end residues are part of each CDR3. The D gene is left open where the match is weak. Size is stated for part of the rows, as once, few or many counts, or as a class when the clone is expanded.

J gene: TRBJ1-3; clone size: NA; V gene: TRBV19; D gene: NA; CDR3 DNA: TGTGCCAGTAGTATGGGCAGGAGGATCTCTGGAAACACCATATATTTT; CDR3 protein: CASSMGRRISGNTIYF
J gene: TRBJ2-1; clone size: NA; V gene: TRBV7-7; D gene: TRBD2; CDR3 DNA: TGTGCTAGCAGCCCCAGACTAGCGGGGGGGGATGAGCAGTTCTTC; CDR3 protein: CASSPRLAGGDEQFF
J gene: TRBJ2-7; clone size: NA; V gene: TRBV29-1; D gene: NA; CDR3 DNA: TGCAGCGTTGAACTGGGAAGGGGTTACGAGCAGTACTTC; CDR3 protein: CSVELGRGYEQYF
J gene: TRBJ1-2; clone size: NA; V gene: TRBV21-1; D gene: NA; CDR3 DNA: TGTGCCAGCAGCAAATCGGACGACTATGGCTACACCTTC; CDR3 protein: CASSKSDDYGYTF
J gene: TRBJ1-2; clone size: NA; V gene: TRBV5-5; D gene: NA; CDR3 DNA: TGTGCCAGCAGCGCCCTGAGCAGGCTCGGCTATGGCTACACCTTC; CDR3 protein: CASSALSRLGYGYTF
J gene: TRBJ2-7; clone size: NA; V gene: TRBV5-1; D gene: NA; CDR3 DNA: TGCGCCAGCAGCTTCGCAGGGGAAGGGTTCAACGAGCAGTACTTC; CDR3 protein: CASSFAGEGFNEQYF
J gene: TRBJ2-3; clone size: once; V gene: TRBV13; D gene: TRBD2; CDR3 DNA: TGTGCCAGCAGTTTCCGGGGGGGAGCCATCACAGATACGCAGTATTTT; CDR3 protein: CASSFRGGAITDTQYF
J gene: TRBJ1-2; clone size: NA; V gene: TRBV7-2; D gene: TRBD1; CDR3 DNA: TGTGCCAGCAGCTTCCACGGGACAGGGGTATATGGCTACACCTTC; CDR3 protein: CASSFHGTGVYGYTF
J gene: TRBJ1-2; clone size: NA; V gene: TRBV5-6; D gene: NA; CDR3 DNA: TGTGCCAGCAGTTTCAGCTCTAACTATGGCTACACCTTC; CDR3 protein: CASSFSSNYGYTF
J gene: TRBJ1-1; clone size: NA; V gene: TRBV14; D gene: TRBD1; CDR3 DNA: TGTGCCAGCAGCCAGGATATGACAGGGGTGAACACTGAAGCTTTCTTT; CDR3 protein: CASSQDMTGVNTEAFF
J gene: TRBJ2-5; clone size: NA; V gene: TRBV5-1; D gene: NA; CDR3 DNA: TGCGCCAGCAGCTTGGGGCAGATACAGGAGACCCAGTACTTC; CDR3 protein: CASSLGQIQETQYF
J gene: TRBJ2-3; clone size: once; V gene: TRBV9; D gene: NA; CDR3 DNA: TGTGCCAGCAGCCCCCGGGGGCTTTCCACAGATACGCAGTATTTT; CDR3 protein: CASSPRGLSTDTQYF
J gene: TRBJ2-3; clone size: NA; V gene: TRBV7-2; D gene: NA; CDR3 DNA: TGTGCCAGCAGCCACCAGGCGGGGAGGGGGCCAGATACGCAGTATTTT; CDR3 protein: CASSHQAGRGPDTQYF
J gene: TRBJ1-1; clone size: NA; V gene: TRBV7-9; D gene: NA; CDR3 DNA: TGTGCCAGCAGCTTAGGAGGTCGGGGCACTGAAGCTTTCTTT; CDR3 protein: CASSLGGRGTEAFF
J gene: TRBJ2-5; clone size: once; V gene: TRBV28; D gene: TRBD1; CDR3 DNA: TGTGCCAGCAGTGCCCGGGACAGGGGTCGGGAGACCCAGTACTTC; CDR3 protein: CASSARDRGRETQYF
J gene: TRBJ1-6; clone size: NA; V gene: TRBV10-3; D gene: NA; CDR3 DNA: TGTGCCATCAGTGGGGTGGGTAATTCACCCCTCCACTTT; CDR3 protein: CAISGVGNSPLHF
J gene: TRBJ1-4; clone size: few; V gene: TRBV5-1; D gene: TRBD1; CDR3 DNA: TGCGCCAGCAGCGGACAGGTTGGACCCCATGAAAAACTGTTTTTT; CDR3 protein: CASSGQVGPHEKLFF
J gene: TRBJ2-7; clone size: NA; V gene: TRBV5-6; D gene: NA; CDR3 DNA: TGTGCCAGCAGCTTGTTTGAGGGTTTCAGTTACGAGCAGTACTTC; CDR3 protein: CASSLFEGFSYEQYF
J gene: TRBJ2-4; clone size: NA; V gene: TRBV21-1; D gene: NA; CDR3 DNA: TGTGCCAGAGTTGCCTGGGCATCATTAGCCAAAAACATTCAGTACTTC; CDR3 protein: CARVAWASLAKNIQYF
J gene: TRBJ1-2; clone size: NA; V gene: TRBV4-3; D gene: TRBD1; CDR3 DNA: TGCGCCAGCAGCCAGACAGGGGTTGGCTATGGCTACACCTTC; CDR3 protein: CASSQTGVGYGYTF
J gene: TRBJ1-5; clone size: few; V gene: TRBV7-6; D gene: NA; CDR3 DNA: TGTGCCAGCAGCCCGGGGGTTAGCAATCAGCCCCAGCATTTT; CDR3 protein: CASSPGVSNQPQHF
J gene: TRBJ2-3; clone size: NA; V gene: TRBV5-5; D gene: NA; CDR3 DNA: TGTGCCAGCAGCATGACATTATTCAACACAGATACGCAGTATTTT; CDR3 protein: CASSMTLFNTDTQYF
J gene: TRBJ1-6; clone size: NA; V gene: TRBV11-2; D gene: TRBD1; CDR3 DNA: TGTGCCAGCAGCGACCCCGGGACAGGGCTTAATAATTCACCCCTCCACTTT; CDR3 protein: CASSDPGTGLNNSPLHF
J gene: TRBJ1-1; clone size: NA; V gene: TRBV2; D gene: NA; CDR3 DNA: TGTGCCAGCAGTGAATATTCGGGGGGCACTGAAGCTTTCTTT; CDR3 protein: CASSEYSGGTEAFF
J gene: TRBJ2-7; clone size: NA; V gene: TRBV4-2; D gene: NA; CDR3 DNA: TGTGCCAGCAGCCAAGATGGGGGTTCGTACGAGCAGTACTTC; CDR3 protein: CASSQDGGSYEQYF
J gene: TRBJ2-7; clone size: NA; V gene: TRBV7-8; D gene: NA; CDR3 DNA: TGTGCCAGCAGCGGCGGGCCGGATTACGAGCAGTACTTC; CDR3 protein: CASSGGPDYEQYF
J gene: TRBJ2-5; clone size: NA; V gene: TRBV19; D gene: TRBD2; CDR3 DNA: TGTGCCAGTGGGGGGGGTGAGACCCAGTACTTC; CDR3 protein: CASGGGETQYF
J gene: TRBJ2-1; clone size: NA; V gene: TRBV9; D gene: NA; CDR3 DNA: TGTGCCAGCAGCGTATACGAGGGCTCCTACAATGAGCAGTTCTTC; CDR3 protein: CASSVYEGSYNEQFF
J gene: TRBJ1-2; clone size: few; V gene: TRBV5-6; D gene: NA; CDR3 DNA: TGTGCCAGCAGCTTGGAGGTTGCGCCCCTCTATGGCTACACCTTC; CDR3 protein: CASSLEVAPLYGYTF
J gene: TRBJ2-3; clone size: NA; V gene: TRBV7-3; D gene: NA; CDR3 DNA: TGTGCCAGCAGCCCGATCACAGATACGCAGTATTTT; CDR3 protein: CASSPITDTQYF
J gene: TRBJ2-3; clone size: NA; V gene: TRBV7-3; D gene: NA; CDR3 DNA: TGTGCCAGCAGCTCCGGCCCCACAGATACGCAGTATTTT; CDR3 protein: CASSSGPTDTQYF
J gene: TRBJ2-5; clone size: NA; V gene: TRBV18; D gene: NA; CDR3 DNA: TGTGCCAGCTCACCAGACAGAGAGACCCAGTACTTC; CDR3 protein: CASSPDRETQYF
J gene: TRBJ2-2; clone size: NA; V gene: TRBV7-9; D gene: NA; CDR3 DNA: TGTGCCAGCAGCTTTTCCAGGGGCTCGAACACCGGGGAGCTGTTTTTT; CDR3 protein: CASSFSRGSNTGELFF
J gene: TRBJ2-7; clone size: NA; V gene: TRBV5-6; D gene: TRBD1; CDR3 DNA: TGTGCCAGCAGCAAAACGGGACAGGGGGTGATGGGCGAGCAGTACTTC; CDR3 protein: CASSKTGQGVMGEQYF
J gene: TRBJ1-1; clone size: NA; V gene: TRBV5-1; D gene: NA; CDR3 DNA: TGCGCCAGCAGCTTGGCAGTGAACACTGAAGCTTTCTTT; CDR3 protein: CASSLAVNTEAFF
J gene: TRBJ2-7; clone size: NA; V gene: TRBV7-9; D gene: NA; CDR3 DNA: TGTGCCAGCAGCTTAGGCATGTCCTACGAGCAGTACTTC; CDR3 protein: CASSLGMSYEQYF
J gene: TRBJ2-1; clone size: once; V gene: TRBV4-1; D gene: TRBD2; CDR3 DNA: TGCGCCAGCAGCCAAGGTCTAGCGGGGATGAATGAGCAGTTCTTC; CDR3 protein: CASSQGLAGMNEQFF
J gene: TRBJ2-3; clone size: NA; V gene: TRBV6-1; D gene: NA; CDR3 DNA: TGTGCCAGCAGTGATCTCGGACGTGGGGTTGGGGATACGCAGTATTTT; CDR3 protein: CASSDLGRGVGDTQYF
J gene: TRBJ2-5; clone size: NA; V gene: TRBV18; D gene: NA; CDR3 DNA: TGTGCCAGCTCACCGTCCGGGGTCCAAGAGACCCAGTACTTC; CDR3 protein: CASSPSGVQETQYF
J gene: TRBJ2-7; clone size: NA; V gene: TRBV2; D gene: NA; CDR3 DNA: TGTGCCAGCAGGGGAGACGGGATCTCCTACGAGCAGTACTTC; CDR3 protein: CASRGDGISYEQYF
J gene: TRBJ1-2; clone size: once; V gene: TRBV2; D gene: NA; CDR3 DNA: TGTGCCAGCAGTGAACGGCAGGGAGCCTATGGCTACACCTTC; CDR3 protein: CASSERQGAYGYTF